The clone carrying this T cell receptor beta chain was detected ten times or more. Its target is unknown. TCRdb recomputed calls from the 5' RACE reads with MiXCR, one row per CDR3 protein. The table includes about 370,000 distinct CDR3 sequences, 11% detected once. This sample was taken from a study of T cells after yellow fever vaccination. General observations from the study: A large majority of primary-vaccination clones showed up again after the booster (approximately 95% CD4, about 90% CD8). FACS-sorted repertoires might harbor abundant contaminating clonotypes from the bulk population. A weaker but faster secondary response was observed, peaking on day 5 versus 15. A small proportion of clonotypes was detected in both the CD4 and CD8 compartments.

Specimen: PBMCs, collected on the day of the first yellow fever vaccination. The sequence was obtained from a man aged 18-30 years who received the YFV17D yellow fever vaccine.

The CDR3 bases are TGTGCCAGCAGACGCAACCGTCGGGGGGGGTTGGGAGTGCTCGGCACAGATACGCAGTATTTT. Translation gives CASRRNRRGGLGVLGTDTQYF. This rearrangement joins TRBV6-2 or TRBV6-3 to TRBJ2-3, with TRBD2 identical over 8 bases. After removal of 6 bases from V and 1 base from J, the junction contained 24 bases not matched to a gene. The CDR3 length is 21 residues. The V gene's germline CDR1 is MNHEY and CDR2 SVGEGT.